The 21 T cell receptor beta chains presented below share a single source sample, sequenced in a study of blood T cell repertoires in COVID-19. The method was immunoSEQ multiplex PCR; TCRdb's version includes in-frame clones alone and lacks a portion of them. The sample consists of 250,000 to 400,000 clones, roughly 89% of them appearing once. Sequencing input: PBMCs or T cells enriched from blood (not recorded which). These receptors came from a man in his fifties or sixties who had recovered from COVID-19.

The J gene is TRBJ2-7, the V gene TRBV7-9, with 8 bases identical to TRBD2. V shed 4 bases, J shed 3 bases, and the junction held 11 bases outside the gene matches. Looked up from germline, CDR1 is SEHNR and CDR2 is FQNEAQ (reference sequence). The CDR3 consists of 16 residues. This CDR3 is CASSYGRLAINYEQYF. DNA for the CDR3: TGTGCCAGCAGCTACGGCCGACTAGCGATAAACTACGAGCAGTACTTC.

V gene TRBV24-1 combines with J gene TRBJ2-2; D may be TRBD2 (6 bases). V lost 10 bases and J 7 bases, leaving 15 bases between the germline ends. This CDR3 region has 13 residues. From germline, CDR1 is KGHDR and CDR2 SFDVKD. As DNA, the CDR3 is TGTGCCACACGGGGGTCCTCTGGCGGGGAGCTGTTTTTT. This encodes CATRGSSGGELFF.

This chain uses TRBV7-9 with TRBJ2-6, with 8 bases fitting TRBD1. Unmatched junction bases numbered 3, after V lost 5 bases and J lost 0 bases. CDR3 length: 16 residues. The germline V gene has CDR1 SEHNR and CDR2 FQNEAQ (reference sequence). The chain's CDR3 is CASSRTGGSGANVLTF. For the CDR3, the DNA is TGTGCCAGCAGCAGAACAGGGGGCTCTGGGGCCAACGTCCTGACTTTC.

The rearrangement links TRBV24-1 to TRBJ2-2, with D possibly TRBD1 on 8 matching bases. The CDR3 has 17 amino acids. Looked up from germline, CDR1 is KGHDR and CDR2 is SFDVKD. V was pared by 2 bases and J by 3 bases, with 15 bases between. This CDR3 reads CATSDSGGGRHTGELFF. CDR3 nucleotides: TGTGCCACCAGTGATTCAGGGGGCGGGAGACACACCGGGGAGCTGTTTTTT.

The V gene is TRBV14, the J gene TRBJ2-7, with D perhaps matching TRBD1 (6 bases). The CDR3 contains 14 residues. CDR1 and CDR2 (germline): SGHDN, FVKESK. Trimming took off 3 bases at V and 1 base at J, with 10 bases between the two ends. Written as DNA, the CDR3 is TGTGCCAGCAGCCAGTACAGGGCTTCCTACGAGCAGTACTTC. Its protein is CASSQYRASYEQYF.

The chain recombines TRBV10-3 with TRBJ2-7; TRBD2 aligns across 10 bases. The CDR3 totals 18 residues. Looked up from germline, CDR1 is ENHRY and CDR2 is SYGVKD. Trimming took 4 bases from V and 4 from J; bases not matched to a gene: 16. CDR3 protein: CAISGGLAGDLDAYEQYF. The CDR3 bases are TGTGCCATCAGTGGGGGGCTAGCGGGAGATCTCGACGCGTACGAGCAGTACTTC.

V usage is TRBV24-1 and J usage is TRBJ2-5; the D gene is possibly TRBD1 (6 bases). This CDR3 is built from 17 residues. Germline V gene lookup returns CDR1 KGHDR and CDR2 SFDVKD. Trimming removed 0 bases from V and 3 bases from J, with 16 bases in between. This CDR3 is CATSDLRAGVEKETQYF. CDR3 coding DNA: TGTGCCACCAGTGATTTGCGGGCAGGGGTCGAGAAAGAGACCCAGTACTTC.

CDR3 in amino acids: CASSTIGWNTEAFF. In DNA form, the CDR3 reads TGTGCCAGCAGCACTATTGGGTGGAACACTGAAGCTTTCTTT. The chain combines TRBV5-5 with TRBJ1-1; D remains unclear. The V and J ends lost 4 bases and 1 base respectively, with 11 bases between them. The CDR3 is made up of 14 amino acids. From germline, CDR1 is SGHKS and CDR2 YYEKEE (reference sequence). Looking up the rest from reference TRBV5-5 and TRBJ1-1 gives the full variable domain: DAGVTQSPTHLIKTRGQQVTLRCSPISGHKSVSWYQQVLGQGPQFIFQYYEKEERGRGNFPDRFSARQFPNYSSELNVNALLLGDSALYLCASSTIGWNTEAFFGQGTRLTVV.

The chain couples TRBV28 to TRBJ1-6, with unresolved D. The germline gives CDR1 MDHEN, CDR2 SYDVKM. Deletions cut 6 bases from V and 7 bases from J, with 13 bases between. The CDR3 spans 14 residues. CDR3 in DNA: TGTGCCAGCAGCAAGGGAGGGTTCAATTCACCCCTCCACTTT. Amino acid sequence: CASSKGGFNSPLHF.

V gene TRBV27 combines with J gene TRBJ2-7; 10 bases fit TRBD2. Unmatched junction bases numbered 11, after V lost 3 bases and J lost 0 bases. The CDR3 sequence is 18 residues long. Germline CDR1 MNHEY, CDR2 SMNVEV (reference sequence). CDR3 in DNA: TGTGCCAGCAGTTTTCGTAAAGCGGGAGGGTTAATCTCCTACGAGCAGTACTTC. Its protein is CASSFRKAGGLISYEQYF.

The rearrangement uses TRBV4-2 and TRBJ2-3, with 12 bases lining up with TRBD2. Unmatched junction bases numbered 3, after V lost 0 bases and J lost 5 bases. This CDR3 is built from 16 residues. Germline V gene data show CDR1 as LGHNA and CDR2 as YNFKEQ. The CDR3 DNA reads TGTGCCAGCAGCCAAGAGACTAGCGGGAGAGGAGATACGCAGTATTTT. This gives the protein CASSQETSGRGDTQYF.

The rearrangement links TRBV6-5 to TRBJ2-1; the D gene is possibly TRBD2 (5 bases). Germline-derived CDR1 and CDR2 are MNHEY and SVGAGI. The CDR3 runs to 15 residues. V lost 1 base, J lost 3 bases, and 10 bases lay in between. The CDR3 spells CASSYWLADYNEQFF. The CDR3, as DNA: TGTGCCAGCAGTTACTGGCTAGCAGACTACAATGAGCAGTTCTTC.

In its sample, this clone was seen a few times. The chain has TRBV28 and TRBJ2-7; 7 bases match TRBD2. Trimming took 2 bases from V and 0 from J; bases not matched to a gene: 7. The CDR3 is made up of 16 amino acids. Germline V gene sequence: CDR1 MDHEN, CDR2 SYDVKM. CDR3: CASSLGVLAVSYEQYF. CDR3 DNA sequence: TGTGCCAGCAGTTTAGGAGTTCTAGCGGTCTCCTACGAGCAGTACTTC.

The V gene is TRBV12-3 or TRBV12-4, the J gene TRBJ1-3, with D perhaps TRBD1 (6 bases). Trimming shortened V by 10 bases and J by 3 bases, and 10 bases separated the two germline ends. The length of the CDR3 is 12 residues. DNA of the CDR3: TGTGCCACTGACAGGTTTGGAAACACCATATATTTT. It codes for CATDRFGNTIYF.

The chain employs TRBV6-1 and TRBJ2-5, with TRBD1 matching over 8 bases. Germline-derived CDR1 and CDR2 are MNHNS and SASEGT. The CDR3 consists of 17 residues. Trimming took 4 bases from V and 4 from J; bases not matched to a gene: 14. The CDR3 is CASSVLPDRVGGETQYF. In DNA, the CDR3 is TGTGCCAGCAGTGTCTTGCCGGACAGGGTAGGAGGAGAGACCCAGTACTTC.

The chain joins TRBV4-1 to TRBJ1-2; D is uncertain. CDR3 size: 15 residues. The germline gives CDR1 MGHRA, CDR2 YSYEKL. The V end was cut by 2 bases, the J end by 3 bases, with 13 bases between. The CDR3 region is CASSQPPPRDYGYTF. The DNA of the CDR3 is TGCGCCAGCAGCCAACCACCACCCCGGGACTATGGCTACACCTTC.

V is TRBV28 and J is TRBJ1-6, with a tentative D call TRBD1 (5 bases). This CDR3 region has 15 residues. Trimming shortened V by 9 bases and J by 11 bases, and 23 bases separated the two germline ends. Per germline, CDR1 MDHEN and CDR2 SYDVKM. CDR3 bases: TGTGCCAGTCTCAATTCGCAAGGGTCCAGGGCACCCCTCCACTTT. Protein product: CASLNSQGSRAPLHF.

The chain is built from TRBV7-9 and TRBJ1-1, with 9 bases aligning to TRBD1. This CDR3 spans 17 amino acids. The germline V gene encodes CDR1 SEHNR and CDR2 FQNEAQ (reference sequence). V lost 5 bases to trimming and J lost 1 base; unmatched junction nucleotides: 11. The CDR3 loop is CASSTNPGQGTNTEAFF. The CDR3 nucleotides read TGTGCCAGCAGCACCAACCCTGGACAGGGGACGAACACTGAAGCTTTCTTT.

The CDR3 reads CASSLQGPQYNEQFF. As DNA, the CDR3 is TGTGCCAGCAGCTTACAGGGGCCCCAATACAATGAGCAGTTCTTC. The V call is TRBV7-3, the J call TRBJ2-1; D possibly corresponds to TRBD1 (6 bases). CDR1 and CDR2 from the germline V gene are SGHTA and FQGTGA. This CDR3 region has 15 residues. Between the trimmed V and J ends, which lost 2 bases and 4 bases, there was a span of 12 bases.

V usage is TRBV7-9 and J usage is TRBJ1-1; 10 positions agree with TRBD1. The V segment lost 5 bases and the J segment 6 bases; nucleotides outside the gene matches: 6. Germline V gives CDR1 SEHNR, CDR2 FQNEAQ (reference sequence). The CDR3 runs 14 residues. CDR3: CASSSGTGEAEAFF. The CDR3 DNA sequence: TGTGCCAGCAGCAGCGGGACAGGGGAGGCTGAAGCTTTCTTT.

The V and J genes are TRBV24-1 and TRBJ2-3; D may be TRBD2 (5 bases). Germline V CDR1 and CDR2: KGHDR, SFDVKD. V was shortened by 4 bases and J by 8 bases, with 15 bases between the two germline ends. The CDR3 is made up of 14 amino acids. This CDR3 reads CATSEHLATFTQYF. The DNA of the CDR3 is TGTGCCACCAGTGAACACCTAGCCACGTTTACGCAGTATTTT.